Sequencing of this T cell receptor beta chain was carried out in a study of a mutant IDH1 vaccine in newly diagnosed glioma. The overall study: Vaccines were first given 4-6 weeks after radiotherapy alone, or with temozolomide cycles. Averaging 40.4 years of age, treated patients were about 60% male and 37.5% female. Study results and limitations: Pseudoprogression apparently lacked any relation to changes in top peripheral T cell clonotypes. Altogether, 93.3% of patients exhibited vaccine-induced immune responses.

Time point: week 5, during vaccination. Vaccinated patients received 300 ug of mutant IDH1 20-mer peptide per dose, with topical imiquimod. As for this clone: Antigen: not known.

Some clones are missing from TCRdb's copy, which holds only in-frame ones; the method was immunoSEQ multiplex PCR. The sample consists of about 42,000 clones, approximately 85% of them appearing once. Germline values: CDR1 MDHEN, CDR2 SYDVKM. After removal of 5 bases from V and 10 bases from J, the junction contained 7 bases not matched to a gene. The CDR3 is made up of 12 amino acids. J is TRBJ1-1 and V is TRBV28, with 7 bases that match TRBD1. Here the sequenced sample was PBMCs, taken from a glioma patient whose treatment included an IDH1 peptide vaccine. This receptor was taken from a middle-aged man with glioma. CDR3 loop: CASSTQGVGAFF. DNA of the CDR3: TGTGCCAGCAGTACGCAGGGGGTAGGAGCTTTCTTT. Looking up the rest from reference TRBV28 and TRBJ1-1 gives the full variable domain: DVKVTQSSRYLVKRTGEKVFLECVQDMDHENMFWYRQDPGLGLRLIYFSYDVKMKEKGDIPEGYSVSREKKERFSLILESASTNQTSMYLCASSTQGVGAFFGQGTRLTVV.